This is a list of T cell receptor beta chains from one sample in a study of T and B cells in COVID-19 patients. TCRdb analysed the multiplex PCR reads with MiXCR anew, one entry per CDR3 protein. The sample shows about 17,000 distinct CDR3 sequences, roughly 28% of them seen only once. Sequences were obtained from blood. The origin of the receptors is a human donor who had recovered from COVID-19. The CDR3 runs from the conserved cysteine through the conserved F or W. Each record gives: D gene, V gene, J gene, clone size, CDR3 DNA, CDR3 protein. D genes are given only for firm matches. Size is omitted from some rows. Given values are once, few, many or a class for expanded clones.

TRBD1,TRBV27,TRBJ2-5,many,TGTGCCAGCAGTTTAAAAGGGACAGCAGAGACCCAGTACTTC,CASSLKGTAETQYF
-,TRBV12-3/TRBV12-4,TRBJ2-3,-,TGTGCCAGCAGTATGGGGACAAGGGGTACGCAGTATTTT,CASSMGTRGTQYF
TRBD1,TRBV6-2/TRBV6-3,TRBJ1-2,few,TGTGCCAGCAGGCCGGGACAGGCCTATGGCTACACCTTC,CASRPGQAYGYTF
-,TRBV7-6,TRBJ2-1,-,TGTGCCAGCAGCCCCGGATACAATGAGCAGTTCTTC,CASSPGYNEQFF
-,TRBV7-6,TRBJ2-5,-,TGTGCCAGCAGCTCAGCGGTTGGGGAGACCCAGTACTTC,CASSSAVGETQYF
-,TRBV18,TRBJ2-3,few,TGTGCCAGCTCACCACCGTCGGGCTCCCCAGGTGGGGGGGATACGCAGTATTTT,CASSPPSGSPGGGDTQYF
-,TRBV12-3/TRBV12-4,TRBJ2-7,few,TGTGCCAGCAGTTTATCCAGGAGCTCCTACGAGCAGTACTTC,CASSLSRSSYEQYF
-,TRBV7-9,TRBJ2-1,-,TGTGCCAGCACCGAATACAATGAGCAGTTCTTC,CASTEYNEQFF
-,TRBV14,TRBJ2-3,few,TGTGCCAGCGCGCGGGGAGATACGCAGTATTTT,CASARGDTQYF
-,TRBV10-2,TRBJ2-6,-,TGCGCCAGCAGTCGATCAGGCCTGACGAGCTCTGGGGCCAACGTCCTGACTTTC,CASSRSGLTSSGANVLTF
-,TRBV9,TRBJ2-1,-,TGTGCCAGCAGCGTAGCAGGACAGAAATACAATGAGCAGTTCTTC,CASSVAGQKYNEQFF
-,TRBV5-6,TRBJ1-1,-,TGTGCCAGCAGCTTGGCTCCAGGGCGACTACCGAACACTGAAGCTTTCTTT,CASSLAPGRLPNTEAFF
-,TRBV27,TRBJ1-1,-,TGTGCCAGCAGTTTCCTCCCAACGCGCGCTGAAGCTTTCTTT,CASSFLPTRAEAFF
-,TRBV10-3,TRBJ2-2,many,TGTGCCATCAAGGGACAAGTGAACACCGGGGAGCTGTTTTTT,CAIKGQVNTGELFF
-,TRBV6-6,TRBJ2-7,few,TGTGCCAGCAGCCCGTCCTACGAGCAGTACTTC,CASSPSYEQYF
-,TRBV14,TRBJ2-1,-,TGTGCCAGCAGCCCCTGGGGAAATGAGCAGTTCTTC,CASSPWGNEQFF
-,TRBV7-9,TRBJ2-3,few,TGTGCCAGCAGCCGGACGGGGCTCACAGATACGCAGTATTTT,CASSRTGLTDTQYF
-,TRBV7-2,TRBJ2-7,-,TGTGCCAGCAGCTTAGAGGTCCCCTACGAGCAGTACTTC,CASSLEVPYEQYF
-,TRBV18,TRBJ1-4,-,TGTGCCAGCTCACCATGGGCAGACAATGATAAACTGTTTTTT,CASSPWADNDKLFF
TRBD1,TRBV13,TRBJ2-7,-,TGTGCCAGCAGCTCCGGACAGGGGGTATACGAGCAGTACTTC,CASSSGQGVYEQYF
-,TRBV6-1,TRBJ1-2,few,TGTGCCATCCGCGCAGGGAACCTCCAAGGCTACACCTTC,CAIRAGNLQGYTF
TRBD2,TRBV6-4,TRBJ2-2,-,TGTGCCAGCACCTCTGATAGCGGGGCCGGGGAGCTGTTTTTT,CASTSDSGAGELFF
-,TRBV5-6,TRBJ1-4,-,TGTGCCAGCAGCCGGAGGGGGGAGAATGAAAAACTGTTTTTT,CASSRRGENEKLFF
-,TRBV18,TRBJ2-2,many,TGTGCCAGCTCACCACTTCGGGGGTCGAACACCGGGGAGCTGTTTTTT,CASSPLRGSNTGELFF
-,TRBV19,TRBJ1-2,-,TGTGCCAGTAGTCCCCCCCTCCAGGGGAACTATGGCTACACCTTC,CASSPPLQGNYGYTF
TRBD1,TRBV6-4,TRBJ1-6,-,TGTGCCAGCAGCGGACAGGTTTTTGGTTCACCCCTCCACTTT,CASSGQVFGSPLHF
-,TRBV6-5,TRBJ1-1,once,TGTGCCAGCAAAGGGTTTACTGAAGCTTTCTTT,CASKGFTEAFF
-,TRBV4-3,TRBJ2-6,-,TGCGCCAGCAGCCAAGATTGGGGGGCGCTGGGGGCCAACGTCCTGACTTTC,CASSQDWGALGANVLTF
TRBD2,TRBV5-5,TRBJ2-3,medium-sized,TGTGCCAGCAGCTTGGTGGTGGGGGGGATGGATACGCAGTATTTT,CASSLVVGGMDTQYF
-,TRBV20-1,TRBJ2-7,few,TGCAGTGCTTCGCGGACAGCCGGACCTTGGGATCCTTCCTACGAGCAGTACTTC,CSASRTAGPWDPSYEQYF
-,TRBV10-2,TRBJ2-2,-,TGCGCCAGCAGGTCTGGACTCGGAGGCGGTCTGTTTTTT,CASRSGLGGGLFF
-,TRBV20-1,TRBJ2-1,few,TGCAGTGCTAGGGAGGACGGAGTGTACAATGAGCAGTTCTTC,CSAREDGVYNEQFF
-,TRBV27,TRBJ1-1,few,TGTGCCAGCAGTGGGGGGGCCACTGAAGCTTTCTTT,CASSGGATEAFF
-,TRBV20-1,TRBJ1-4,-,TGCAGTGCTAGAGAATGGGCCAAGGGAAGTGAAAAACTGTTTTTT,CSAREWAKGSEKLFF
-,TRBV20-1,TRBJ2-4,-,TGCAGCCTAGAGGACTCAGCCGGCCTTAGGTACTTC,CSLEDSAGLRYF
-,TRBV20-1,TRBJ1-2,-,TGCAGTGCTTCGCCATCTAACTATGGCTACACCTTC,CSASPSNYGYTF
TRBD1,TRBV7-2,TRBJ2-1,-,TGTGCCAGCAGCTGGCTTCCGGGACAGGGTGGTGGTGAGCAGTTCTTC,CASSWLPGQGGGEQFF
TRBD1,TRBV10-1,TRBJ2-2,-,TGCGCCAGCAGTGTGAGGGGAATTGGGACAGTGAACACCGGGGAGCTGTTTTTT,CASSVRGIGTVNTGELFF
-,TRBV6-1,TRBJ1-3,few,TGTGCCAGCAGCTTGGAGGATTCTGGAAACACCATATATTTT,CASSLEDSGNTIYF
-,TRBV7-6,TRBJ2-1,few,TGTGCCAGCAGCTTAGCCGGGAGTTTTAACAATGAGCAGTTCTTC,CASSLAGSFNNEQFF
TRBD1,TRBV29-1,TRBJ1-2,medium-sized,TGCAGCGTTGAGGGGGACAGAGCTAACTATGGCTACACCTTC,CSVEGDRANYGYTF
-,TRBV5-1,TRBJ2-2,-,TGCGCCAGCAGCCTCCCCACAGGGACGACCGGGGAGCTGTTTTTT,CASSLPTGTTGELFF
-,TRBV5-1,TRBJ1-2,few,TGCGCCAGCAGCGCGTCTAACTATGGCTACACCTTC,CASSASNYGYTF
-,TRBV12-5,TRBJ2-3,-,TGTGCTAGTGGTTTGGGGCACACAGATACGCAGTATTTT,CASGLGHTDTQYF
TRBD2,TRBV6-5,TRBJ2-7,medium-sized,TGTGCCAGCAATCAGGCGGGGGGGACCGAGCAGTACTTC,CASNQAGGTEQYF
TRBD1,TRBV10-3,TRBJ1-5,-,TGTGCCATCAGTGAAGGCAGGGGGCCTCAGCCCCAGCATTTT,CAISEGRGPQPQHF
-,TRBV6-2/TRBV6-3,TRBJ1-4,few,TGTGCCAGCAGCCCCCAGTGGAGTGAAAAACTGTTTTTT,CASSPQWSEKLFF
-,TRBV4-3,TRBJ2-5,-,TGCGCCAGCAGCCATTTCCGTGGGGAGACCCAGTACTTC,CASSHFRGETQYF
-,TRBV5-6,TRBJ1-1,few,TGTGCCAGCAGCCCCGACCAGAATGGCGTCACCACTGAAGCTTTCTTT,CASSPDQNGVTTEAFF
TRBD1,TRBV6-2/TRBV6-3,TRBJ1-5,-,TGTGCCATCAGGGACAGTCGATATCAGCCCCAGCATTTT,CAIRDSRYQPQHF
-,TRBV29-1,TRBJ1-2,medium-sized,TGCAGCGTTGTGGTGGTTAACTATGGCTACACCTTC,CSVVVVNYGYTF
-,TRBV10-3,TRBJ2-7,-,TGTGCCATCAGTGTATCCGGGATAGGAGGCTACGAGCAGTACTTC,CAISVSGIGGYEQYF